Below, 26 T cell receptor beta chains from the same sample are listed, as sequenced in a study of vaccination and CD4 T cells after COVID-19. Treatment denoted: approximately nine-day PBMC culture with coronavirus spike peptide pools or control peptides (ViraFEST assay). No cognate antigen is known for these TCRs. Scientists ran DNA taken from cultured CD4+ T cells through the Oncomine TCR Beta short-read assay for sequencing. TCRdb processed the PCR reads anew with MiXCR; each CDR3 protein has one entry. The repertoire holds 17,000 or so distinct CDR3 sequences, with under 55% as singletons. The sequenced sample was CD4+ T cells from blood, cultured in vitro, obtained before SARS-CoV-2 vaccination. Receptors originate from a human donor who received a COVID-19 vaccine.

The CDR3 region has the DNA TGCGCCAGCGTGGGATTGGGCCTGGCGGGAGAGACCCAGTACTTC. It encodes CASVGLGLAGETQYF. V and J are TRBV5-1 and TRBJ2-5, with a possible D match to TRBD2 (5 bases). The germline V gene has CDR1 SGHRS and CDR2 YFSETQ. V shed 7 bases and J shed 4 bases, with 20 bases lying between them. The CDR3 spans 15 residues.

This clonotype was counted only a few times. The genes are TRBV10-3 and TRBJ1-5; the match to TRBD1 covers 7 bases. V lost 3 bases to trimming and J lost 0 bases; unmatched junction nucleotides: 5. The CDR3 contains 16 residues. CDR1 is ENHRY, CDR2 SYGVKD, per germline. Written as DNA, the CDR3 is TGTGCCATCAGTGAAGGGACAGTTCATAGCAATCAGCCCCAGCATTTT. Translated: CAISEGTVHSNQPQHF.

This clonotype was recorded a few times. The chain carries TRBV19 and TRBJ1-1; no firm D call. The V end lost 2 bases, the J end lost 0 bases, and 16 bases lay between the germline ends. Per the germline V gene, CDR1 is LNHDA and CDR2 is SQIVND (reference sequence). The CDR3 runs 17 residues. CDR3 sequence (DNA): TGTGCCAGTAGTATAAGGCGGTTTCCCCCCATGAACACTGAAGCTTTCTTT. Translating it yields CASSIRRFPPMNTEAFF.

The chain combines TRBV27 with TRBJ2-3, with D possibly being TRBD1 or TRBD2 (7 bases each). The CDR3 is 16 residues long. The germline CDR1 and CDR2 sequences are MNHEY and SMNVEV (reference sequence). Trimming pared 6 bases from V and 4 bases from J, leaving 20 bases between. CDR3 in DNA: TGTGCCAGCAGCAACGAGCGGGGAGGGGGCCCAGATACGCAGTATTTT. Amino acids: CASSNERGGGPDTQYF.

V usage is TRBV19 and J usage is TRBJ1-1; D unresolved. Germline CDR1 LNHDA, CDR2 SQIVND (reference sequence). The CDR3 consists of 14 residues. Trimming left V 5 bases short and J 1 base short, with 11 bases between. The CDR3 loop is CASSPTPWNTEAFF. The CDR3 region has the DNA TGTGCCAGTAGTCCGACTCCGTGGAACACTGAAGCTTTCTTT. Looking up the rest from reference TRBV19 and TRBJ1-1 gives the full variable domain: DGGITQSPKYLFRKEGQNVTLSCEQNLNHDAMYWYRQDPGQGLRLIYYSQIVNDFQKGDIAEGYSVSREKKESFPLTVTSAQKNPTAFYLCASSPTPWNTEAFFGQGTRLTVV.

The chain employs TRBV6-2 or TRBV6-3 and TRBJ2-3, with 8 nucleotides matching TRBD1. The CDR3 totals 17 residues. Germline-derived CDR1 and CDR2 are MNHEY and SVGEGT. J was trimmed by 2 bases and V by 2 bases; bases with no gene match: 9. CDR3 DNA: TGTGCCAGCAGTTACCAACTCGGGCAGGGGGCCACAGATACGCAGTATTTT. This translates into CASSYQLGQGATDTQYF.

The J gene is TRBJ2-3, the V gene TRBV20-1; TRBD1 matches at 7 bases. Per the germline V gene, CDR1 is DFQATT and CDR2 is SNEGSKA (reference sequence). V lost 3 bases to trimming and J lost 1 base; unmatched junction nucleotides: 13. There are 17 residues in the CDR3. The CDR3 nucleotides read TGCAGTGCTAGTCGGGACAGTGGTGGCTTAGGCACAGATACGCAGTATTTT. Translation gives CSASRDSGGLGTDTQYF.

The sample holds a few counts of this clonotype. The chain is built from TRBV2 and TRBJ1-6; possibly TRBD1 for D (5 bases). V was cut by 2 bases and J by 8 bases, with 10 bases left in between. Looked up from germline, CDR1 is SNHLY and CDR2 is FYNNEI. This CDR3 comprises 14 residues. The CDR3 is CASSEQGRDSPLHF. CDR3 bases: TGTGCCAGCAGTGAACAGGGAAGGGATTCACCCCTCCACTTT.

This clonotype was detected only a few times. The rearrangement joins TRBV7-6 to TRBJ2-5; D gene unclear. Looked up from germline, CDR1 is SGHVS and CDR2 is FNYEAQ. The germline V and J ends were trimmed by 4 bases and 5 bases, with 11 bases remaining between them. The CDR3 has 13 amino acids. CDR3 coding DNA: TGTGCCAGCAGCTCCCGGCCAGCGGAGACCCAGTACTTC. It translates to CASSSRPAETQYF.

A remark on this clonotype: A read error may account for a junction end that differs from germline. The chain combines TRBV15 with TRBJ2-5, with D perhaps matching TRBD1 (5 bases). Germline CDR1 reads LNHNV; CDR2 reads YYDKDF (reference sequence). The CDR3 length is 16 residues. The CDR3 coding sequence is TGTGCCACCGGCAGAGATCGCTCGACAGTCGGCGGGACCCAGTACTTC. Translated, it gives CATGRDRSTVGGTQYF.

The chain carries TRBV6-1 and TRBJ1-4; unclear D gene. CDR1 and CDR2 from the germline V gene are MNHNS and SASEGT. The CDR3 totals 16 residues. V was shortened by 6 bases and J by 5 bases, with 19 bases between the two germline ends. The CDR3 bases are TGTGCCAGCAGACCGGGTCAACAAACGGTAAATGAAAAACTGTTTTTT. Translated, it gives CASRPGQQTVNEKLFF.

A few counts support this clonotype. The chain has TRBV7-2 and TRBJ2-5; 7 bases align to TRBD2. There are 15 residues in the CDR3. The V segment lost 1 base and the J segment 2 bases; nucleotides outside the gene matches: 4. Germline CDR1 and CDR2: SGHTA and FQGNSA. In DNA form, the CDR3 reads TGTGCCAGCAGCTTAGGACTAGCCGATCAAGAGACCCAGTACTTC. Translating gives CASSLGLADQETQYF.

The J gene is TRBJ2-1, the V gene TRBV20-1; possibly TRBD2 for D (6 bases). Germline values: CDR1 DFQATT, CDR2 SNEGSKA (reference sequence). V lost 5 bases to trimming and J lost 0 bases, with 23 bases between them. The CDR3 runs 18 residues. The DNA of the CDR3 is TGCAGTGCTGGGGACCCCAGCGGGCTACCGAGCTCCTACAATGAGCAGTTCTTC. This translates into CSAGDPSGLPSSYNEQFF.

This chain connects TRBV10-3 to TRBJ2-1; D uncertain. This CDR3 has 11 amino acids. Germline-derived CDR1 and CDR2 are ENHRY and SYGVKD. The V and J ends lost 7 bases and 5 bases respectively, with 6 bases between them. In nucleotides, the CDR3 is TGTGCCATCAAGGGCAACAATGAGCAGTTCTTC. Its protein product is CAIKGNNEQFF.

V and J are TRBV10-3 and TRBJ1-6, with 9 bases identical to TRBD1. The J segment lost 9 bases and the V segment lost 10 bases, leaving 7 bases of the junction unmatched. The CDR3 is 13 residues long. Germline CDR1 ENHRY, CDR2 SYGVKD. As DNA, the CDR3 is TGTGCCACCGAACAGGGGGCCGGTTCACCCCTCCACTTT. Translation gives CATEQGAGSPLHF.

This chain joins TRBV6-1 and TRBJ2-5; TRBD1 matches at 8 bases. From germline, CDR1 is MNHNS and CDR2 SASEGT. The CDR3 consists of 16 residues. V shed 7 bases, J shed 5 bases, and the junction held 15 bases outside the gene matches. CDR3 coding DNA: TGTGCCAGCACCTTATGGGGGACAGGCCTGAGGGAGACCCAGTACTTC. As protein: CASTLWGTGLRETQYF.

The chain uses TRBV7-2 and TRBJ2-3; no clear D. CDR1 is SGHTA, CDR2 FQGNSA, per germline. The length of the CDR3 is 14 residues. V was shortened by 6 bases and J by 5 bases, with 15 bases between the two germline ends. The CDR3 coding sequence is TGTGCCAGCAGTTCAAGAGGCGTGCGAGATACGCAGTATTTT. Its translation: CASSSRGVRDTQYF.

V gene TRBV10-3 combines with J gene TRBJ1-4, with 7 bases aligning to TRBD1. Germline V lookup: CDR1 ENHRY, CDR2 SYGVKD. V was clipped by 6 bases and J by 3 bases; unmatched bases: 4. The CDR3 is made up of 14 amino acids. The CDR3 bases are TGTGCCATCAGGGGGGACAGAGCTAATGAAAAACTGTTTTTT. Translated, it gives CAIRGDRANEKLFF.

This clonotype was detected a few times. The V and J genes are TRBV19 and TRBJ1-5, with TRBD1 matching over 7 bases. The CDR3 has 15 amino acids. The ends lost 7 bases at V and 0 bases at J; junction bases unmatched: 6. CDR1 is LNHDA and CDR2 is SQIVND in the germline V gene (reference sequence). The CDR3 DNA follows: TGTGCCAGTAAGGCGGGACAGAGTAGCAATCAGCCCCAGCATTTT. This encodes CASKAGQSSNQPQHF.

This clonotype has more than one count but fewer than ten. This chain uses TRBV20-1 with TRBJ2-3; TRBD2 agrees at 9 bases. This CDR3 has 15 residues. The ends lost 2 bases at V and 4 bases at J; junction bases unmatched: 7. The germline V gene has CDR1 DFQATT and CDR2 SNEGSKA (reference sequence). The CDR3: CSARSLAGDPDTQYF. CDR3 nucleotides: TGCAGTGCTAGAAGCTTAGCGGGGGATCCAGATACGCAGTATTTT.

The gene calls are TRBV12-3 or TRBV12-4 and TRBJ1-6, with TRBD1 matching 7 bases. This CDR3 spans 13 amino acids. Trimming took 5 bases from V and 10 from J; bases not matched to a gene: 5. In DNA form, the CDR3 reads TGTGCCAGCAGTCAGGGGGAAGACTCACCCCTCCACTTT. Translation: CASSQGEDSPLHF.

The V gene is TRBV30, the J gene TRBJ2-3, with 9 bases fitting TRBD1. The CDR3 has 15 residues. J lost 4 bases, V lost 3 bases, and 8 bases had no gene match. Germline CDR1 reads GTSNPN; CDR2 reads SVGIG (reference sequence). The CDR3: CAWSTGGNRPDTQYF. CDR3 DNA sequence: TGTGCCTGGAGCACAGGGGGCAATCGGCCAGATACGCAGTATTTT.

J is TRBJ2-2 and V is TRBV5-1; TRBD1 matches 10 bases. Germline V gives CDR1 SGHRS, CDR2 YFSETQ. J lost 5 bases, V lost 4 bases, and 8 bases had no gene match. The length of the CDR3 is 16 residues. The CDR3 reads CASSPVTGGQTGELFF. CDR3 bases: TGCGCCAGCAGCCCGGTGACAGGGGGCCAGACCGGGGAGCTGTTTTTT.

The chain uses TRBV29-1 and TRBJ1-2, with D hard to call. V was trimmed by 7 bases and J by 5 bases, leaving 20 bases between them. The CDR3 spans 14 residues. Germline CDR1 reads SQVTM; CDR2 reads ANQGSEA. Here the CDR3 DNA reads TGCAGCGCTACATTAACCGGTATAGGGTATGGCTACACCTTC. This encodes CSATLTGIGYGYTF.

V usage is TRBV19 and J usage is TRBJ2-7; 7 nucleotides agree with TRBD1. The CDR3 is 13 residues long. Trimming took 5 bases from V and 4 from J; bases not matched to a gene: 5. Germline lookup yields CDR1 LNHDA and CDR2 SQIVND (reference sequence). The CDR3 sequence: CASSSPGGYEQYF. The CDR3 DNA follows: TGTGCCAGTAGTTCCCCAGGGGGTTACGAGCAGTACTTC.

The chain carries TRBV5-3 and TRBJ2-2; the D call may be TRBD1 or TRBD2 (6 bases each). TRBV5-3 qualifies as an ORF whose function is uncertain. This CDR3 has 17 amino acids. V gave up 8 bases and J gave up 7 bases, with 27 bases separating them. The CDR3 is CASSPKPRGLLDGELFF. DNA for the CDR3: TGTGCCAGCAGCCCAAAGCCCCGGGGGCTGCTCGACGGGGAGCTGTTTTTT.